The 9 T cell receptor beta chains in this list originate from one sample, sequenced in a study of blood T cell repertoires in COVID-19. Sequencing used immunoSEQ multiplex PCR; TCRdb keeps in-frame clones, though not all of them. This table has 200,000 to 250,000 clones, nearly 90% appearing once. Sequencing was carried out using PBMCs or T cells enriched from blood (not recorded which). All receptors come from a young man who had recovered from COVID-19.

The rearrangement uses TRBV4-1 and TRBJ1-3; D ambiguous. The CDR3 is made up of 15 amino acids. Germline lookup yields CDR1 MGHRA and CDR2 YSYEKL. V was clipped by 3 bases and J by 7 bases, with 16 bases between them. Here the CDR3 DNA reads TGCGCCAGCAGCCAGCTAGGGATCGGAGGGAACACCATATATTTT. This translates into CASSQLGIGGNTIYF.

The chain combines TRBV30 with TRBJ1-2, with D unclear. The CDR3 has 13 amino acids. The V gene lost 2 bases and the J gene lost 0 bases, with 7 bases spanning the gap. CDR1 GTSNPN and CDR2 SVGIG come from the germline V gene (reference sequence). CDR3 residues: CAWSWSANYGYTF. The DNA for the CDR3 is TGTGCCTGGAGTTGGAGCGCTAACTATGGCTACACCTTC.

J is TRBJ1-1 and V is TRBV10-1; no reliable D call. The CDR3 has 9 residues. Deletions cut 6 bases from V and 7 bases from J, with 3 bases between. Germline V gives CDR1 WNHNN, CDR2 SYGVQD (reference sequence). The CDR3 coding sequence is TGCGCCAGCAGCATTGAAGCTTTCTTT. It yields the protein CASSIEAFF.

The V gene is TRBV30, the J gene TRBJ2-2; TRBD1 might be the D (5 bases). Trimming removed 2 bases from V and 7 bases from J, with 14 bases in between. CDR1 is GTSNPN, CDR2 SVGIG, per germline (reference sequence). This CDR3 contains 14 residues. The CDR3 DNA follows: TGTGCCTGGAGTCGAAAACAGGCGGACGGGGAGCTGTTTTTT. Its protein product is CAWSRKQADGELFF.

The chain has TRBV6-6 and TRBJ2-4; 12 bases map to TRBD2. The CDR3 covers 20 residues. With 5 bases clipped from V and 0 bases from J, the junction kept 14 bases outside the gene matches. From germline, CDR1 is MNHNY and CDR2 SVGAGI (reference sequence). For the CDR3, the DNA is TGTGCCAGCAGTCTCAGAGCGGGACTAGCGGGTGTTTTAGCCAAAAACATTCAGTACTTC. Protein: CASSLRAGLAGVLAKNIQYF.

The sample holds a few counts of this clone. The CDR3 DNA follows: TGTGCCAGCAGCTGGAGCATTGAAAAACTGTTTTTT. Its protein is CASSWSIEKLFF. This chain joins TRBV2 and TRBJ1-4, with D uncertain. There are 12 residues in the CDR3. Deletions cut 6 bases from V and 7 bases from J, with 9 bases between. Per the germline V gene, CDR1 is SNHLY and CDR2 is FYNNEI.

The chain is built from TRBV30 and TRBJ1-1; TRBD1 matches 8 bases. The V gene's germline CDR1 is GTSNPN and CDR2 SVGIG (reference sequence). V was pared by 5 bases and J by 2 bases, with 1 base of the junction left unmatched. The length of the CDR3 is 12 residues. The CDR3 sequence is CAWDRGNTEAFF. The DNA for the CDR3 is TGTGCCTGGGACAGGGGAAACACTGAAGCTTTCTTT.

Here the CDR3 reads CASSLQGLVDEQYF. The DNA for the CDR3 is TGTGCCAGCAGCTTGCAAGGACTGGTTGACGAGCAGTACTTC. This chain connects TRBV5-8 to TRBJ2-7, with D possibly TRBD2 on 5 matching bases. CDR1 is SGHTS and CDR2 is YDEGEE in the germline V gene. This CDR3 is 14 amino acids long. V was clipped by 1 base and J by 5 bases, with 13 bases between them.

This clone is a singleton in its sample. The chain couples TRBV30 to TRBJ2-3; 9 nucleotides match TRBD2. Trimming at V came to 2 bases and at J to 14 bases, leaving 5 bases not matched to a gene. The CDR3 extends over 11 amino acids. Germline V gene sequence: CDR1 GTSNPN, CDR2 SVGIG (reference sequence). This CDR3 reads CAWSLAGTSYF. The CDR3 coding sequence is TGTGCCTGGAGTCTAGCGGGGACGTCGTATTTT.